This T cell receptor beta chain appears in the sequencing data of a study of T cells in tumors after PD-1 blockade. About the research overall: Some patients also took daily vismodegib 150 mg during anti-PD-1 treatment. Peripheral blood samples averaged about 33,000 unique clonotypes and about 120,000 templates.

The V gene's germline CDR1 is LNHDA and CDR2 SQIVND (reference sequence). Trimming shortened V by 7 bases and J by 0 bases, and 13 bases separated the two germline ends. This CDR3 is 15 amino acids long. TCRdb's copy holds only in-frame clones and misses some; the assay was immunoSEQ multiplex PCR. The table records tens of thousands of clones, around 72% of them present only once. This rearrangement joins TRBV19 to TRBJ1-5, with D hard to call. This clonotype originated in a human donor with basal cell carcinoma. This specimen was PBMCs, taken after anti-PD-1 treatment. The CDR3, as DNA: TGTGCCAGTACAGGCCTGGAGCGTAGCAATCAGCCCCAGCATTTT. This codes for CASTGLERSNQPQHF.